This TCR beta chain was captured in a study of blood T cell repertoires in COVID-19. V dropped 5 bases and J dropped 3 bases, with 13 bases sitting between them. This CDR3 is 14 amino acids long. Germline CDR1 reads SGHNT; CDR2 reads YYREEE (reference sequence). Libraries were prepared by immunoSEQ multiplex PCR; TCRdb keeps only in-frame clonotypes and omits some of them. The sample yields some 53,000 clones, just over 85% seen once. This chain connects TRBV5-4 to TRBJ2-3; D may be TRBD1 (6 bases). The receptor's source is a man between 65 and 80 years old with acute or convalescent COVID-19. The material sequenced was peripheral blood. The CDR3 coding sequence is TGTGCCAGCAGAAGTGGACAGAAGACAGATACGCAGTATTTT. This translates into CASRSGQKTDTQYF.